The subject of this entry is one TCR beta chain. Which antigen it targets is not known. No base quality information exists; no much larger clone differs at one position. According to the germline V gene (reference sequence), CDR1 reads MNHEY and CDR2 reads SMNVEV. Measured from the cysteine to the phenylalanine, the CDR3 is 13 residues long. Just CDR3 DNA is preserved here, 39 bases in frame from base 1. From V the trimming removes 4 bases and from J it removes 4 bases, while the gene matches leave 3 bases of the junction unaccounted for. This specimen belongs to a study of a mutant IDH1 vaccine in newly diagnosed glioma (dated by TCRdb to the early 2020s). With respect to the entire study: Patients were given eight vaccinations, in weeks 1, 3, 5, 7, 11, 15, 19 and 23, which matched visits V03 through V10. Vaccination started 4-6 weeks after radiotherapy alone, or was given together with temozolomide cycles in the groups whose treatment included chemotherapy. Of the roughly 30 treated patients, 62.5% were male and about 40% were female, and a mean age of around 40 years was recorded. Before enrollment, patients had received standard therapy of radiotherapy alone, temozolomide alone, or radiochemotherapy with temozolomide; most received the combination. Six visits were used for peripheral blood collection: V03 (baseline), V05, V07, V10, V12 and V13. For exploratory analyses, longitudinal TCRB deep sequencing was carried out in about two dozen treated patients wherever samples were available.

The library was made by the immunoSEQ multiplex PCR assay. Rearranged TCR beta chain sequences were amplified using the hsTCRB Kit according to the manufacturer's protocol. Sequencing of TCRB libraries was carried out on an Illumina MiSeq. In the paper's pipeline: The proprietary platform of the kit vendor was used for demultiplexing, trimming and gene mapping. TCRdb retrieved this table from immuneACCESS and kept in-frame rearrangements only. Not all clones are present; in checked studies, unresolved V genes account for under half, and no reason is known for the remainder. The D gene and trimming were derived from the DNA, and the V and J assignments and clone size from that table. The sample data list 30,000 to 35,000 clones, and 50% to 60% of these were observed just once. Roughly 9.6% of the sample belongs to the ten largest clones. What the work shows at the level of the full study, not this receptor alone: The authors stated that sample limitations prevented analyses of patient blood samples from being reproduced. Pseudoprogression seemed to be unrelated to changes in the top peripheral T cell clonotypes found by TCRB sequencing. PBMC samples for TCRB deep sequencing were selected based on availability. Vaccine-induced immune responses across multiple MHC alleles were detected in roughly 94% of patients.

Sample time point, as interpreted from the label and publication: week 5, during vaccination. A 20-mer mutant IDH1 peptide at 300 micrograms in Montanide made up each vaccine dose, which was injected subcutaneously together with topical imiquimod. All donors had newly diagnosed IDH1-mutant astrocytomas of WHO grade 3 or 4 that showed loss of nuclear ATRX. The samples were drawn from NOA16, a multicentre, single-arm, open-label phase I trial in Germany that tested a mutant IDH1 peptide vaccine in humans for the first time. Genomic DNA for TCRB sequencing was extracted from EDTA blood using the DNeasy Blood and Tissue Kit.

The sample in question was PBMCs, obtained from a glioma patient whose treatment included an IDH1 peptide vaccine. This sequence was found in a woman under 30 with glioma. This receptor chain uses TRBV27 and TRBJ1-1; 7 central nucleotides agree with TRBD1. This receptor carries the CDR3 CASSSGGGTEAFF. In nucleotides, the sequence is TGTGCCAGCAGTTCAGGGGGTGGCACTGAAGCTTTCTTT.